The 14 T cell receptor beta chains given below trace back to one sample, sequenced in a study of blood T cell repertoires in COVID-19. Clones were sequenced by immunoSEQ multiplex PCR, and TCRdb holds only the in-frame ones, with some missing. The sample consists of roughly 330,000 clones, about 86% of them appearing once. The sequencing input was peripheral blood. Receptors were obtained from a woman between 50 and 59 years old with acute or convalescent COVID-19.

The J gene is TRBJ2-1, the V gene TRBV2; maybe TRBD1 (6 bases). Trimming shortened V by 2 bases and J by 9 bases, and 17 bases separated the two germline ends. The CDR3 loop spans 15 amino acids. The germline V gene has CDR1 SNHLY and CDR2 FYNNEI. CDR3 coding DNA: TGTGCCAGCAGTGAATACGAGGGGGTGTCGGGTGAGCAGTTCTTC. Translated, it gives CASSEYEGVSGEQFF.

The chain is built from TRBV19 and TRBJ1-1; a weak D match, TRBD1 (6 bases). Germline loops: CDR1 LNHDA, CDR2 SQIVND (reference sequence). This CDR3 spans 12 amino acids. V was cut by 6 bases and J by 10 bases, with 15 bases left in between. Here the CDR3 DNA reads TGTGCCAGTAGCATCGTAAGGGGGAGAGCTTTCTTT. This gives the protein CASSIVRGRAFF.

Only one count was recorded for this clone. This chain links TRBV6-4 with TRBJ2-1, with 9 bases identical to TRBD2. Trimming removed 0 bases from V and 8 bases from J; junction bases left unmatched: 11. The V gene's germline CDR1 is MRHNA and CDR2 SNTAGT. The CDR3 runs to 17 residues. The CDR3 region has the DNA TGTGCCAGCAGTGACTCGAGGGAGGCGGGAGGGCCGGATGAGCAGTTCTTC. It translates to CASSDSREAGGPDEQFF.

This chain connects TRBV18 to TRBJ1-3; D gene uncertain. The V and J ends lost 0 bases and 11 bases respectively, with 8 bases between them. Per the germline V gene, CDR1 is KGHSH and CDR2 is LQKENI. This CDR3 spans 12 amino acids. The CDR3 DNA is TGTGCCAGCTCACCACCTTCGCGGGCCATATATTTT. It encodes CASSPPSRAIYF.

The V gene is TRBV5-6, the J gene TRBJ1-1; TRBD1 is a possible D gene (6 bases). Germline V CDR1 and CDR2: SGHDT, YYEEEE. Trimming took 5 bases from V and 2 from J, leaving 13 bases between them. CDR3 length equals 14 residues. Here the CDR3 reads CASRTDRLNTEAFF. The CDR3 DNA reads TGTGCCAGCAGGACCGACAGGCTAAACACTGAAGCTTTCTTT.

This sequence joins TRBV3-1 (or the pseudogene TRBV3-2) and TRBJ1-4; maybe TRBD1 (6 bases). The CDR3 has 15 amino acids. V lost 1 base and J 11 bases, leaving 17 bases between the germline ends. Germline CDR1 reads LGHDT; CDR2 reads YNNKEL (reference sequence). CDR3 coding DNA: TGTGCCAGCAGCCAAGGTACGACAGGTTTGGGGAAACTGTTTTTT. The encoded protein is CASSQGTTGLGKLFF.

The genes are TRBV12-3 or TRBV12-4 and TRBJ2-4; D perhaps matches TRBD1 (6 bases). The germline V and J ends were trimmed by 5 bases and 7 bases, with 12 bases remaining between them. The CDR3 totals 13 residues. CDR3 loop: CASSRQEVNIQYF. Written as DNA, the CDR3 is TGTGCCAGCAGTAGACAGGAGGTGAACATTCAGTACTTC.

The chain carries TRBV10-3 and TRBJ1-4; D not certain. The germline V and J ends were trimmed by 0 bases and 0 bases, with 11 bases remaining between them. Germline V CDR1 and CDR2: ENHRY, SYGVKD. The CDR3 loop spans 17 amino acids. The CDR3 loop reads CAISESSLRATNEKLFF. As DNA, the CDR3 is TGTGCCATCAGTGAGTCGTCTTTGAGGGCAACTAATGAAAAACTGTTTTTT.

The gene calls are TRBV7-6 and TRBJ2-2; tentative D call: TRBD2 (5 bases). V was shortened by 5 bases and J by 1 base, with 11 bases between the two germline ends. The CDR3 totals 15 residues. The germline CDR1 and CDR2 sequences are SGHVS and FNYEAQ. The DNA for the CDR3 is TGTGCCAGCAGCCCTCAGGAGGAGAACACCGGGGAGCTGTTTTTT. It specifies CASSPQEENTGELFF.

CDR3 coding DNA: TGTGCCAGCAGAGGACGGAGGGCAGAGCCCCAGCATTTT. It specifies CASRGRRAEPQHF. The chain carries TRBV25-1 and TRBJ1-5, with D hard to call. Germline V gene data show CDR1 as MGHDK and CDR2 as SYGVNS. The V end lost 6 bases, the J end lost 8 bases, and 14 bases lay between the germline ends. This CDR3 spans 13 amino acids.

This rearrangement joins TRBV9 to TRBJ2-5; 13 bases are a match to TRBD2. The CDR3 spans 16 residues. Looked up from germline, CDR1 is SGDLS and CDR2 is YYNGEE. J gave up 2 bases and V 4 bases, and 5 bases lay outside the gene matches. The CDR3: CASSLGLAGNQETQYF. The CDR3 nucleotides read TGTGCCAGCAGCTTGGGACTAGCGGGGAATCAAGAGACCCAGTACTTC.

The chain couples TRBV19 to TRBJ2-3; 13 nucleotides align to TRBD2. This CDR3 is built from 17 residues. V was clipped by 3 bases and J by 3 bases; unmatched bases: 6. CDR1 and CDR2 from the germline V gene are LNHDA and SQIVND (reference sequence). CDR3 amino acids: CASSMIRLAGGTDTQYF. The CDR3 coding sequence is TGTGCCAGTAGTATGATCCGACTAGCGGGAGGTACAGATACGCAGTATTTT. Together with reference TRBV19 and TRBJ2-3, the CDR3 gives the full variable domain: DGGITQSPKYLFRKEGQNVTLSCEQNLNHDAMYWYRQDPGQGLRLIYYSQIVNDFQKGDIAEGYSVSREKKESFPLTVTSAQKNPTAFYLCASSMIRLAGGTDTQYFGPGTRLTVL.

The chain carries TRBV9 and TRBJ1-3, with TRBD1 matching over 7 bases. V shed 3 bases, J shed 0 bases, and the junction held 3 bases outside the gene matches. The CDR3 runs to 15 residues. CDR1 is SGDLS, CDR2 YYNGEE, per germline. The CDR3 sequence: CASSGQGNSGNTIYF. The CDR3 DNA follows: TGTGCCAGCAGCGGACAGGGAAACTCTGGAAACACCATATATTTT.

The rearrangement uses TRBV5-4 and TRBJ2-7; TRBD1 matches 8 bases. Trimming cost V 5 bases and J 1 base; bases outside gene matches: 8. The CDR3 extends over 15 amino acids. Germline-derived CDR1 and CDR2 are SGHNT and YYREEE (reference sequence). The CDR3 DNA reads as TGTGCCAGCAGGGCCGGGACAGGCAATTCCTACGAGCAGTACTTC. Its protein is CASRAGTGNSYEQYF.